This T cell receptor (beta chain) is from a study of quantifying T cell responses using KT2 cells. Overall study: TCR alpha and beta constant-region primers primed reverse transcription of RNA.

V gave up 0 bases and J gave up 4 bases, with 11 bases separating them. The length of the CDR3 is 15 residues. The germline gives CDR1 SGHDT, CDR2 YYEEEE. There are many counts of this clonotype. Its antigen is undetermined. Overall study results and limits: KT2 sequence counts showed saturation when very many KT2 cells were spiked in.

The cDNA 3' end received a ligated oligonucleotide with a UMI. The first PCR ran 3 to 5 cycles with an equimolar RC1.1 and RC1.2 beta primer mix. TCRdb processed the UMI-ligation and nested PCR reads anew with MiXCR; each CDR3 protein has one entry. There are roughly 51,000 distinct CDR3 sequences in the sample; approximately 13% occur only once, and 9.4% lies in the top ten. The sequence derives from a human donor. Sequenced sample: PBMCs spiked with cells of the T cell clone KT2. This chain uses TRBV5-6 with TRBJ1-5; D may be TRBD1 (5 bases). DNA for the CDR3: TGTGCCAGCAGCTTGGGCCAGGGACCGAATCAGCCCCAGCATTTT. Translation: CASSLGQGPNQPQHF.